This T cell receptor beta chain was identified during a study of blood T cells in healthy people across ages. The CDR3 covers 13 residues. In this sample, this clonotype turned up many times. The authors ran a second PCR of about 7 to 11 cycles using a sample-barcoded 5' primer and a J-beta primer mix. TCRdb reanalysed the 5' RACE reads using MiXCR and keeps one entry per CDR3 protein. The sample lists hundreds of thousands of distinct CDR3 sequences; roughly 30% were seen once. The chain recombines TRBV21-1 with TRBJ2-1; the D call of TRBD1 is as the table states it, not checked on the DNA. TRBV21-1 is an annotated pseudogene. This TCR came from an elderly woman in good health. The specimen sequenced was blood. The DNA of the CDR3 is TGTGCCAGCAGCATAGGACAGGTCAATGAGCAGTTCTTC. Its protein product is CASSIGQVNEQFF.